This TCR beta chain came from a study of T-cell reconstitution after alpha-beta-depleted transplantation in children. This clonotype was recorded many times. The CDR3 contains 16 residues. V was clipped by 6 bases and J by 1 base; unmatched bases: 15. CDR1 and CDR2 (germline): DFQATT, SNEGSKA (reference sequence). Preparation of the TCRbeta library used unique molecular identifiers. TCRdb used MiXCR to reprocess the PCR reads, holding one entry per CDR3 protein. The table shows a few hundred thousand distinct CDR3 sequences, with approximately 9.7% occurring only once. Source: PBMCs from the stem cell graft donor, taken from the stem cell graft. The clonotype was recovered from a human donor who donated a stem cell graft to a child with SCID. The chain combines TRBV20-1 with TRBJ2-7; 7 positions match TRBD1. DNA for the CDR3: TGCAGTGCGACCGGGGACAGCCTAGGGAGTTCCTACGAGCAGTACTTC. Encoded protein: CSATGDSLGSSYEQYF.